This T cell receptor (beta chain) is from a study of OX40 agonist ivuxolimab in advanced cancers. Study summary: Among those treated, three patients had partial responses, one with hepatocellular carcinoma and two with cutaneous melanoma.

This clone was observed a handful of times. Its antigen is undetermined. The method was immunoSEQ multiplex PCR; TCRdb's version includes in-frame clones alone and lacks a portion of them. The profile covers over 50,000 clones, with 84% appearing a single time and 4.5% to 5.5% taken by the ten largest. The CDR3 totals 16 residues. With 7 bases clipped from V and 7 bases from J, the junction kept 17 bases outside the gene matches. CDR1 and CDR2 (germline): ENHRY, SYGVKD. Study results and limitations: Certain nonresponding patients likewise had low normalized T-cell clonal expansion. Blood T cells, both CD4+ and CD8+, expanded clonally by week 6 at 0.1 to 3.0 mg/kg. Expanded peripheral T cell antigen specificity was not determined.

The J gene is TRBJ2-5, the V gene TRBV10-3; 8 bases match TRBD2. The clonotype was recovered from an adult with an advanced solid tumor such as melanoma, head and neck, liver or kidney cancer. This specimen was CD4+ or CD8+ T cells sorted from blood, taken in a trial of the OX40 agonist ivuxolimab. CDR3 amino acids: CAIKGGHQGLGGTQYF. The CDR3 DNA is TGTGCCATCAAGGGGGGACATCAGGGACTAGGAGGGACCCAGTACTTC.